This paragraph covers one TCR beta chain sequence. Its antigen is not known. Every donor provided around 9.5 milliliters of peripheral blood. The data originate from a study of blood T cells in healthy people across ages. Notes on the study in general: Diversity was higher, and naive CD4+ cells more numerous, in long-lived donors than in aged donors.

Trimming took 6 bases from V and 0 from J; bases not matched to a gene: 0. The V gene's germline CDR1 is LNHNV and CDR2 YYDKDF (reference sequence). This CDR3 is built from 13 residues. Then a second PCR, running roughly 6 to 11 cycles, was carried out with a sample-barcoded 5' primer and a J-beta primer mix. TCRdb recomputed calls from the 5' RACE reads with MiXCR, one row per CDR3 protein. Found here are about a million distinct CDR3 sequences, about 53% of them singletons; the top ten hold 20% to 25%. This sequence originates from a woman in her fifties or sixties in good health. This chain connects TRBV15 to TRBJ2-7; the match to TRBD2 covers 9 bases. The sequencing input was blood. CDR3 sequence (DNA): TGTGCCACCAGGCGGGAGGGCTCCTACGAGCAGTACTTC. It is translated as CATRREGSYEQYF.